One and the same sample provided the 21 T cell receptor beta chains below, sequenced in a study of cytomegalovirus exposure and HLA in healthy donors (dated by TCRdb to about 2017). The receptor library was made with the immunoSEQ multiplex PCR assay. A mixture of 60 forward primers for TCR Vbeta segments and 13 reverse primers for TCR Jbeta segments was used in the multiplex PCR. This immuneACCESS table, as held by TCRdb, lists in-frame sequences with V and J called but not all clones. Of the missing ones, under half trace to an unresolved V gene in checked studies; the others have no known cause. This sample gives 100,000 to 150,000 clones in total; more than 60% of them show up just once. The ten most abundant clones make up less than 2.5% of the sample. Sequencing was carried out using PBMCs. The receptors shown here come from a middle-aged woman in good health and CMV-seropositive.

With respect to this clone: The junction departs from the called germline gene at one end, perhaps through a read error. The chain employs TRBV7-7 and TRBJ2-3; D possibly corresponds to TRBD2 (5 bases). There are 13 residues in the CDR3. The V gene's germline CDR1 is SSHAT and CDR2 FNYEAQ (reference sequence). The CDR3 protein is CASSRGWGDTQYF. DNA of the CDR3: TGTGCTAGCAGCCGCGGGTGGGGAGATACGCAGTATTTT.

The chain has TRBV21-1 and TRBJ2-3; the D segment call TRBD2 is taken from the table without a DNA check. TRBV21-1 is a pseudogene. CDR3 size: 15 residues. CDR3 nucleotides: TGTGCCAGCAGCAACCCGGGGTCCCGCACAGATACGCAGTATTTT. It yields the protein CASSNPGSRTDTQYF.

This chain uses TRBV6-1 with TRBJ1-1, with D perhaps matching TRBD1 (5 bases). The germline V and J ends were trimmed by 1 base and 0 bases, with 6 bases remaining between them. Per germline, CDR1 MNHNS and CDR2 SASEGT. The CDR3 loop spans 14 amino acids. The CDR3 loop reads CASSEGQLNTEAFF. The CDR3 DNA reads TGTGCCAGCAGTGAAGGACAGTTGAACACTGAAGCTTTCTTT.

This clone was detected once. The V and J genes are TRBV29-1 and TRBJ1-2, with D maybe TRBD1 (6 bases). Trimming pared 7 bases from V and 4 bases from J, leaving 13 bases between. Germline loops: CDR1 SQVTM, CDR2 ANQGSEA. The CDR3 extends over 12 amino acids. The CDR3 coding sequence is TGCAGCGCCGGGGAACAGGGCTATGGCTACACCTTC. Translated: CSAGEQGYGYTF.

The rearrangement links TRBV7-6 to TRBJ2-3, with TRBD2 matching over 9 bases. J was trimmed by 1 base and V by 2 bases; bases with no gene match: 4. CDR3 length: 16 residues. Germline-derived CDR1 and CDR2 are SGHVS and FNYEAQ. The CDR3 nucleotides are TGTGCCAGCAGCTTAAACCGCGGGGGGGGCACAGATACGCAGTATTTT. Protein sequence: CASSLNRGGGTDTQYF.

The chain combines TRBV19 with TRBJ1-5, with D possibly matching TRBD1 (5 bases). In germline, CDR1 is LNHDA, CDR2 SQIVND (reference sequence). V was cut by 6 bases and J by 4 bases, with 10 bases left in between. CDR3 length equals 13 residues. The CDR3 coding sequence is TGTGCCAGTAGAATGACAGTTAATCAGCCCCAGCATTTT. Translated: CASRMTVNQPQHF.

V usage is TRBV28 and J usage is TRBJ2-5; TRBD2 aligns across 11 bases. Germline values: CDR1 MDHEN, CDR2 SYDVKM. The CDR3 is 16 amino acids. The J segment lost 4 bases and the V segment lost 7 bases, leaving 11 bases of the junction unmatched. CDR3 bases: TGTGCCAGCACCAACCCCGTAGCGGGGGGGCGAGAGACCCAGTACTTC. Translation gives CASTNPVAGGRETQYF.

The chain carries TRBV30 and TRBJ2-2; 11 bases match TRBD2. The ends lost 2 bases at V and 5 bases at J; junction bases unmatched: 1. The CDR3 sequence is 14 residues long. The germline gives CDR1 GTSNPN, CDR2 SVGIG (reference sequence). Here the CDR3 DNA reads TGTGCCTGGAGTTGGACTAGCGGGACCGGGGAGCTGTTTTTT. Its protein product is CAWSWTSGTGELFF.

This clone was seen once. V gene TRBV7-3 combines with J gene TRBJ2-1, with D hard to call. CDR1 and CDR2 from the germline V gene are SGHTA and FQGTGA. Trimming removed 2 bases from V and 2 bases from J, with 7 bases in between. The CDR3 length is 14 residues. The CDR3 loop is CASSLARAYNEQFF. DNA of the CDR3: TGTGCCAGCAGCTTAGCCCGAGCCTACAATGAGCAGTTCTTC.

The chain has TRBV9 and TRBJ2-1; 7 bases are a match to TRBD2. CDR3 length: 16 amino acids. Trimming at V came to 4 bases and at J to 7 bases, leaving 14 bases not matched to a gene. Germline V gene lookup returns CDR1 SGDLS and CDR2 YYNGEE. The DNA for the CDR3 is TGTGCCAGCAGCCCTGGCCCGGGGGAGGGTGTGAATGAGCAGTTCTTC. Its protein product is CASSPGPGEGVNEQFF. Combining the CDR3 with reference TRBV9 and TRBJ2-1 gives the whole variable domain DSGVTQTPKHLITATGQRVTLRCSPRSGDLSVYWYQQSLDQGLQFLIQYYNGEERAKGNILERFSAQQFPDLHSELNLSSLELGDSALYFCASSPGPGEGVNEQFFGPGTRLTVL.

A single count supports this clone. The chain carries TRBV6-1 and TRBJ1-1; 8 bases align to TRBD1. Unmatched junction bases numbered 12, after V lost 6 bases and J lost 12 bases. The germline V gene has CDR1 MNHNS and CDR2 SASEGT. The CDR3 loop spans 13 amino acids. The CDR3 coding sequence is TGTGCCAGCAGAGCCGGACAGGGCCTTAGACCTTTCTTT. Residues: CASRAGQGLRPFF.

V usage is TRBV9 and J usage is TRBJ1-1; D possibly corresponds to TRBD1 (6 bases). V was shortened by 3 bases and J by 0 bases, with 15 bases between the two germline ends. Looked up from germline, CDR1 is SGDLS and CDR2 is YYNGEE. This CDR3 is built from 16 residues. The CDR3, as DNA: TGTGCCAGCAGCGGAGGGGGTGCAGACTTGAACACTGAAGCTTTCTTT. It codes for CASSGGGADLNTEAFF.

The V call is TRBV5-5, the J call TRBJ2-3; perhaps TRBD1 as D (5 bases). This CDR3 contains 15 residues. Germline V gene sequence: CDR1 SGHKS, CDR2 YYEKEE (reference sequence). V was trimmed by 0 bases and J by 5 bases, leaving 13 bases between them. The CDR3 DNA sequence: TGTGCCAGCAGCTTGGGGGCAGGGATGCGAGATACGCAGTATTTT. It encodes CASSLGAGMRDTQYF.

DNA for the CDR3: TGTGCCTGGAGTGACAGGGCCGGACAGCCCCAGCATTTT. This sequence encodes CAWSDRAGQPQHF. V and J are TRBV30 and TRBJ1-5; D is perhaps TRBD1 (6 bases). Germline CDR1 is GTSNPN and CDR2 is SVGIG (reference sequence). The CDR3 is made up of 13 amino acids. V was shortened by 1 base and J by 7 bases, with 11 bases between the two germline ends. The full variable domain, in which reference TRBV30 and TRBJ1-5 provide the parts outside the CDR3, is SQTIHQWPATLVQPVGSPLSLECTVEGTSNPNLYWYRQAAGRGLQLLFYSVGIGQISSEVPQNLSASRPQDRQFILSSKKLLLSDSGFYLCAWSDRAGQPQHFGDGTRLSIL.

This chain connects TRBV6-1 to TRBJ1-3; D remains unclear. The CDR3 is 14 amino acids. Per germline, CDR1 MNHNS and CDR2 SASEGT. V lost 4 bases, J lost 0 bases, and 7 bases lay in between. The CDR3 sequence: CASSAGSSGNTIYF. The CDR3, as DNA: TGTGCCAGCAGTGCCGGTAGCTCTGGAAACACCATATATTTT.

DNA for the CDR3: TGCGCCAGCAGTGACGGGGGGGCCACTGAAGCTTTCTTT. This codes for CASSDGGATEAFF. This sequence joins TRBV10-2 and TRBJ1-1; maybe TRBD1 (6 bases). The germline V gene encodes CDR1 WSHSY and CDR2 SAAADI. The CDR3 runs 13 residues. The V and J ends lost 3 bases and 4 bases respectively, with 9 bases between them.

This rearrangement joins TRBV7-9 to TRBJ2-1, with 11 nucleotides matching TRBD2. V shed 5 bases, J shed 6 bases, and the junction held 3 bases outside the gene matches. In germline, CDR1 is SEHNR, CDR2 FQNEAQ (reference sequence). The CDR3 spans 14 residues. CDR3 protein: CASSRSGGANEQFF. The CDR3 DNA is TGTGCCAGCAGCCGTAGCGGGGGGGCCAATGAGCAGTTCTTC. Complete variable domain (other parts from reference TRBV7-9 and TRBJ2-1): DTGVSQNPRHKITKRGQNVTFRCDPISEHNRLYWYRQTLGQGPEFLTYFQNEAQLEKSRLLSDRFSAERPKGSFSTLEIQRTEQGDSAMYLCASSRSGGANEQFFGPGTRLTVL.

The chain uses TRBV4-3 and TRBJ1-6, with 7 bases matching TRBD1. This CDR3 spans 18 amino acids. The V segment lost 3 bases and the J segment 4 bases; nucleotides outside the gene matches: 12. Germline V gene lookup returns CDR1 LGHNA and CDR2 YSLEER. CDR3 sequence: CASSQVEAGTAYNSPLHF. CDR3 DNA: TGCGCCAGCAGCCAGGTAGAGGCCGGGACAGCGTATAATTCACCCCTCCACTTT.

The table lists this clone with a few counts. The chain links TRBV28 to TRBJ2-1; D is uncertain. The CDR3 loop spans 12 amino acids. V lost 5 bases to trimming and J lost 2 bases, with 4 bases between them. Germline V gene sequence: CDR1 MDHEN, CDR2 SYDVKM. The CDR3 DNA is TGTGCCAGCAGTCGAGCCTACAATGAGCAGTTCTTC. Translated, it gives CASSRAYNEQFF.

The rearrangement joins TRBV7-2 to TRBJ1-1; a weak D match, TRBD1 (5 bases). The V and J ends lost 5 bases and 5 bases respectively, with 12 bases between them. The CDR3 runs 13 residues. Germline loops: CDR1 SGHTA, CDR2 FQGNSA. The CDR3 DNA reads TGTGCCAGCAGCGTTTTCCAGGGTACTGAAGCTTTCTTT. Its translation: CASSVFQGTEAFF.

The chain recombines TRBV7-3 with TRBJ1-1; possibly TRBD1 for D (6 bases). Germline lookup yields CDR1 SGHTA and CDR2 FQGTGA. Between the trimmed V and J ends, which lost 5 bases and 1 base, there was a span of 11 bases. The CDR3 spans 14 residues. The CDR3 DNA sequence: TGTGCCAGCAGCAGAACAGGGCAGAACACTGAAGCTTTCTTT. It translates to CASSRTGQNTEAFF.